Following are 22 T cell receptor beta chains from one sample sequenced in a study of T cells in Graves' hyperthyroidism and ophthalmopathy. From RNA transcripts, TCR beta CDR3 regions were amplified. HTBI primers drove first-round RT-PCR of the TCR CDR3. A single record per CDR3 protein comes from TCRdb applying MiXCR to the multiplex PCR reads. The table shows around 690,000 distinct CDR3 sequences, with around 16% occurring only once. The sample was blood. The receptors here all came from a man between 45 and 60 years old with Graves' hyperthyroidism.

The chain carries TRBV28 and TRBJ2-2; D is unclear. Germline loops: CDR1 MDHEN, CDR2 SYDVKM. The CDR3 extends over 13 amino acids. V dropped 2 bases and J dropped 5 bases, with 6 bases sitting between them. CDR3 sequence (DNA): TGTGCCAGCAGTTTACTGCAGACCGGGGAGCTGTTTTTT. This translates into CASSLLQTGELFF.

This clonotype was detected ten times or more. The chain recombines TRBV28 with TRBJ2-3, with D maybe TRBD1 (5 bases). CDR1 is MDHEN and CDR2 is SYDVKM in the germline V gene. The CDR3 is 13 amino acids. The CDR3 region has the DNA TGTGCAGAAGGGCAGGGCGACACAGATACGCAGTATTTT. Its translation: CAEGQGDTDTQYF.

This clonotype appeared many times. The chain couples TRBV28 to TRBJ1-3; D not resolved. The CDR3 is 15 residues long. The ends were cut back, 7 bases at V and 0 bases at J, with 13 bases in the middle. Germline CDR1 reads MDHEN; CDR2 reads SYDVKM. The CDR3 region has the DNA TGTGCCAGCACACAAGCCTTTTTCTCTGGAAACACCATATATTTT. It encodes CASTQAFFSGNTIYF.

The rearrangement links TRBV7-9 to TRBJ2-7; D is perhaps TRBD2 (6 bases). Germline V CDR1 and CDR2: SEHNR, FQNEAQ (reference sequence). The CDR3 has 13 amino acids. V was trimmed by 4 bases and J by 7 bases, leaving 14 bases between them. The CDR3 loop reads CASSSTVGREQYF. The DNA for the CDR3 is TGTGCCAGCAGCTCGACTGTGGGGAGGGAGCAGTACTTC.

This chain links TRBV2 with TRBJ2-5, with 7 bases matching TRBD1. Germline CDR1 and CDR2: SNHLY and FYNNEI. The CDR3 covers 14 residues. The V segment lost 6 bases and the J segment 4 bases; nucleotides outside the gene matches: 8. The DNA of the CDR3 is TGTGCCAGCAGGGACCACGGGACAGTAGAGACCCAGTACTTC. Amino acid sequence: CASRDHGTVETQYF.

In its sample, this clonotype was seen many times. J is TRBJ2-6 and V is TRBV27; 9 bases are a match to TRBD1. Germline lookup yields CDR1 MNHEY and CDR2 SMNVEV (reference sequence). V lost 5 bases to trimming and J lost 1 base; unmatched junction nucleotides: 6. There are 17 residues in the CDR3. The CDR3 spells CASSITGTGSGANVLTF. The CDR3 nucleotides read TGTGCCAGCAGTATCACCGGGACAGGGTCTGGGGCCAACGTCCTGACTTTC.

This clonotype was observed a handful of times. J is TRBJ1-6 and V is TRBV19; 8 nucleotides agree with TRBD1. CDR1 is LNHDA and CDR2 is SQIVND in the germline V gene (reference sequence). The CDR3 extends over 14 amino acids. J was trimmed by 9 bases and V by 5 bases; bases with no gene match: 6. The CDR3: CASSPTGGFSPLHF. CDR3 bases: TGTGCCAGTAGTCCCACAGGGGGGTTTTCACCCCTCCACTTT.

This chain's CDR3 is CASMRGVGELFF. Here the CDR3 DNA reads TGTGCCAGCATGCGGGGAGTCGGGGAGCTGTTTTTT. The genes are TRBV13 and TRBJ2-2; TRBD2 might be the D (6 bases). Germline assignment: CDR1 PRHDT and CDR2 FYEKMQ (reference sequence). The CDR3 is made up of 12 amino acids. V was pared by 7 bases and J by 7 bases, with 10 bases between.

This clonotype showed up just a few times. This chain links TRBV28 with TRBJ1-5; no clear D. Germline V CDR1 and CDR2: MDHEN, SYDVKM. This CDR3 has 12 residues. The V end was cut by 5 bases, the J end by 5 bases, with 7 bases between. The CDR3 nucleotides read TGTGCCAGCAGTGCGGAAGATCAGCCCCAGCATTTT. Translation: CASSAEDQPQHF. The complete variable domain, with remaining parts taken from reference TRBV28 and TRBJ1-5, reads DVKVTQSSRYLVKRTGEKVFLECVQDMDHENMFWYRQDPGLGLRLIYFSYDVKMKEKGDIPEGYSVSREKKERFSLILESASTNQTSMYLCASSAEDQPQHFGDGTRLSIL.

At least ten counts were recorded for this clonotype. The chain couples TRBV6-1 to TRBJ2-7; 10 nucleotides align to TRBD2. The germline V gene has CDR1 MNHNS and CDR2 SASEGT. The CDR3 has 15 residues. The V segment lost 6 bases and the J segment 2 bases; nucleotides outside the gene matches: 7. The CDR3 nucleotides are TGTGCCAGCAGGCTTCTAGCGGGGGAAGCCTACGAGCAGTACTTC. Its protein product is CASRLLAGEAYEQYF.

This clonotype occurred a few times. V is TRBV9 and J is TRBJ2-5, with TRBD1 matching over 7 bases. The CDR3 contains 14 residues. The germline V gene has CDR1 SGDLS and CDR2 YYNGEE. Trimming took 4 bases from V and 2 from J; bases not matched to a gene: 5. In DNA, the CDR3 is TGTGCCAGCAGCCAAGTGACAGGGCAAGAGACCCAGTACTTC. It is translated as CASSQVTGQETQYF.

This clonotype was observed many times. The V and J genes are TRBV28 and TRBJ2-7, with D uncertain. V dropped 1 base and J dropped 2 bases, with 6 bases sitting between them. Germline CDR1 reads MDHEN; CDR2 reads SYDVKM. The CDR3 is made up of 13 amino acids. The CDR3 DNA sequence: TGTGCCAGCAGTTTATTTGGTCCCTACGAGCAGTACTTC. Translation gives CASSLFGPYEQYF.

The table lists this clonotype with many counts. The V call is TRBV27, the J call TRBJ2-2; no clear D. The CDR3 length is 14 residues. Trimming cost V 3 bases and J 4 bases, with 9 bases left between them. Germline V CDR1 and CDR2: MNHEY, SMNVEV (reference sequence). The CDR3 reads CASSFPGRTGELFF. Here the CDR3 DNA reads TGTGCCAGCAGTTTCCCCGGGCGCACCGGGGAGCTGTTTTTT.

There are a few counts of this clonotype. The chain combines TRBV5-1 with TRBJ2-5; unclear D gene. CDR1 and CDR2 (germline): SGHRS, YFSETQ. The CDR3 is made up of 11 amino acids. Trimming removed 6 bases at V and 0 bases at J, with 3 bases between. CDR3 sequence (DNA): TGCGCCAGCACTGACCAAGAGACCCAGTACTTC. Protein product: CASTDQETQYF.

At least ten counts were recorded for this clonotype. V and J are TRBV6-2 or TRBV6-3 and TRBJ1-1; D gene ambiguous. Deletions cut 2 bases from V and 0 bases from J, with 7 bases between. Germline V lookup: CDR1 MNHEY, CDR2 SVGEGT. CDR3 size: 14 residues. CDR3 nucleotides: TGTGCCAGCAGTTACAGCGCGCTGAACACTGAAGCTTTCTTT. Translation: CASSYSALNTEAFF.

This clonotype came up many times. The V and J genes are TRBV27 and TRBJ2-1, with 7 bases aligning to TRBD1. V lost 2 bases, J lost 6 bases, and 7 bases stayed unmatched. There are 15 residues in the CDR3. Per germline, CDR1 MNHEY and CDR2 SMNVEV (reference sequence). Here the CDR3 reads CASSLRAGGSNEQFF. In nucleotides, the CDR3 is TGTGCCAGCAGTTTACGGGCAGGGGGATCCAATGAGCAGTTCTTC.

This clonotype was recorded a few times. This chain joins TRBV25-1 and TRBJ2-1; TRBD2 aligns across 13 bases. V lost 1 base to trimming and J lost 2 bases; unmatched junction nucleotides: 2. The CDR3 is made up of 17 amino acids. Per germline, CDR1 MGHDK and CDR2 SYGVNS. The CDR3 DNA sequence: TGTGCCAGCAGTGAATCCGGGACTAGCGGGACCTACAATGAGCAGTTCTTC. This encodes CASSESGTSGTYNEQFF. The full variable domain, rest sourced from reference TRBV25-1 and TRBJ2-1, is EADIYQTPRYLVIGTGKKITLECSQTMGHDKMYWYQQDPGMELHLIHYSYGVNSTEKGDLSSESTVSRIRTEHFPLTLESARPSHTSQYLCASSESGTSGTYNEQFFGPGTRLTVL.

The chain has TRBV29-1 and TRBJ2-3; TRBD2 agrees at 7 bases. The CDR3 contains 14 residues. Germline CDR1 and CDR2: SQVTM and ANQGSEA. The V gene end was trimmed by 1 base and the J gene end by 5 bases; junction bases not matched to a gene: 6. This CDR3 is CSVEGASGKDTQYF. DNA of the CDR3: TGCAGCGTTGAAGGGGCCAGCGGGAAAGATACGCAGTATTTT.

In DNA, the CDR3 is TGTGCCAGCAGCCAAGCCTCTGGGGGGCAGGCTTACAATGAGCAGTTCTTC. Protein sequence: CASSQASGGQAYNEQFF. The rearrangement links TRBV3-1 to TRBJ2-1; D possibly matches TRBD1 or TRBD2 (6 bases each). Germline CDR1 is LGHDT and CDR2 is YNNKEL (reference sequence). The CDR3 has 17 amino acids. V lost 1 base, J lost 4 bases, and 17 bases lay in between.

The chain has TRBV19 and TRBJ2-3; a possible D gene is TRBD2 (6 bases). Germline V gene lookup returns CDR1 LNHDA and CDR2 SQIVND (reference sequence). Trimming shortened V by 7 bases and J by 6 bases, and 17 bases separated the two germline ends. This CDR3 region has 14 residues. CDR3 in DNA: TGTGCCAGTAATGAGGACTATGCCAGGGATACGCAGTATTTT. It translates to CASNEDYARDTQYF.

The rearrangement links TRBV6-1 to TRBJ1-5; unclear D gene. Deletions cut 2 bases from V and 7 bases from J, with 12 bases between. Germline CDR1 MNHNS, CDR2 SASEGT. CDR3 length: 14 residues. CDR3 in DNA: TGTGCCAGCAGTGAAAGCGGGCCCCCCCAGCCCCAGCATTTT. It specifies CASSESGPPQPQHF.

The chain is built from TRBV20-1 and TRBJ2-2; D is uncertain. Germline V gene lookup returns CDR1 DFQATT and CDR2 SNEGSKA (reference sequence). V was pared by 6 bases and J by 5 bases, with 4 bases between. The CDR3 consists of 10 residues. The CDR3 nucleotides read TGCAGTGCCCAAACCGGGGAGCTGTTTTTT. This translates into CSAQTGELFF.